This T cell receptor (beta chain) was identified during a study of regulatory T cells in long-lasting Graves disease (dated by TCRdb to 2020 to 2022). About the investigation overall: To count as having persistent Graves' disease, a patient had to have received antithyroid drug treatment for over 5 years with TSH receptor autoantibodies remaining persistently positive. Patients with persistent Graves' disease were compared with patients with newly diagnosed Graves' disease using TCR sequencing and RNA sequencing of peripheral blood. Antithyroid drugs had been taken for 8.5 to 11 years on average by persistent Graves' disease patients in the clinical cohort. The study took place in China and was registered as a clinical trial. TCR sequencing covered around 13 persistent and 20 newly diagnosed Graves' disease patients, around 33 samples in total. Overall results and qualifications from the work: The authors acknowledged the small sample size as a limitation that may reduce accuracy. Only the TCR beta chain was sequenced and analyzed. Preferential use of TRBV28, TRBJ1-2 and TRBJ2-5 was observed in persistent disease, whereas TRBV20-1 and TRBJ2-1 were favored in newly diagnosed disease. Persistent Graves' disease patients showed lower TCR Shannon entropy and fewer highly expanded clones than newly diagnosed patients, suggesting clonal expansion. Patients with persistent disease shared more public clonotypes (around 2,700) than newly diagnosed patients did (more than 900). Because the primary lesion, thyroid tissue, could not be accessed, the study looked at peripheral blood alone.

Libraries were made using multiplex PCR. These reads were obtained on an Illumina HiSeq 4000. CDR3 regions were amplified by Arm-PCR with iRepertoire HTBI primers to construct TCR beta libraries. Before sequencing, the PCR products underwent gel purification. On the authors' methods: Gene usage analysis of CDR3 amino acid clonotypes used the 55 to 65 TRBV and some 15 TRBJ segments found across samples. Filtered high-quality paired reads were merged into contigs using COPE and FqMerger. Contigs were aligned with BLAST to IMGT TRBV, TRBD and TRBJ reference genes, and CDR3 was defined per IMGT. Any clonotype with a frequency above 0.1% was classified as a highly expanded clone. Repertoire diversity was measured by Shannon entropy, and V-J evenness by the Gini coefficient. A clonotype was considered public if more than one individual shared it. TCRdb trimmed the raw reads at Q25, called clones with MiXCR and kept productive beta chains. Every CDR3 protein is listed once, alongside the most common genes and DNA of its rows. TCRdb's processing, not the study's, gives the V and J calls here. Recorded for this sample are more than 650,000 distinct CDR3 sequences; roughly 30% of them occurred a single time. About 40% of the sample goes to the ten largest clones.

The CDR3, from cysteine to phenylalanine, totals 15 residues. Of all the DNA, just the CDR3 is kept, 45 bases in frame from base 1. The germline V gene encodes CDR1 MNHEY and CDR2 SVGEGT. V is shortened by 2 bases, J by 0 bases, and the region joining them spans 10 bases. Points on this clonotype: What this receptor recognizes is not known. The record has no base qualities; no much larger clone is one base away.

This specimen's time point label, interpreted: persistent/refractory GD, antithyroid drugs over 5 years with positive TRAb. For both TCR sequencing and RNA sequencing, RNA was extracted from PBMCs using TRIzol. The diagnosis of Graves' disease was made according to American Thyroid Association guidelines. Patients for the study were recruited at an endocrinology department in Xi'an, China. Each patient gave around 9.2 milliliters of peripheral blood, collected in an EDTA anticoagulant tube. Ficoll Paque Plus density gradient separation was used to isolate PBMCs, and no further T cell sorting was done. RNA quality was checked with an Agilent 2100 Bioanalyzer and agarose gel, and concentration with a NanoDrop 2000.

Here the sequenced sample was peripheral blood mononuclear cells (PBMCs), taken when the disease was refractory, from a patient treated with antithyroid drugs. The sequence came from a female donor with Graves disease. The rearranged chain carries TRBV6-2 or TRBV6-3 and TRBJ2-5; the D gene lacks a confident call. The CDR3 reads as follows: CASSYAGSYQETQYF. The sequenced DNA: TGTGCCAGCAGTTACGCCGGGTCGTACCAAGAGACCCAGTACTTC.